The T cell receptor beta chain under discussion was sequenced for a study of T cell responses to AZD1222 COVID-19 vaccine. The wider study: Analysis merged second doses at about 4 or about 12 weeks.

Note on this clone: Its target is unknown.

Whole-study findings and limits: Clonal diversity may have been underestimated, and the donors were mostly white British, with more females than males. It was only a handful of AZD1222 recipients who were seropositive at baseline.

Libraries were prepared by immunoSEQ multiplex PCR; TCRdb keeps only in-frame clonotypes and omits some of them. The profile shows about 150,000 clones, approximately 90% of them singletons. This CDR3 has 15 amino acids. Germline-derived CDR1 and CDR2 are LGHNA and YSLEER. Trimming took 3 bases from V and 3 from J, leaving 12 bases between them. The sequences come from peripheral blood, collected on day 0 of AZD1222 vaccination. The chain employs TRBV4-3 and TRBJ2-1; no definite D call. The TCR comes from an adult in good health. This CDR3 is CASSQGWKNYNEQFF. CDR3 DNA sequence: TGCGCCAGCAGCCAGGGGTGGAAAAACTACAATGAGCAGTTCTTC.